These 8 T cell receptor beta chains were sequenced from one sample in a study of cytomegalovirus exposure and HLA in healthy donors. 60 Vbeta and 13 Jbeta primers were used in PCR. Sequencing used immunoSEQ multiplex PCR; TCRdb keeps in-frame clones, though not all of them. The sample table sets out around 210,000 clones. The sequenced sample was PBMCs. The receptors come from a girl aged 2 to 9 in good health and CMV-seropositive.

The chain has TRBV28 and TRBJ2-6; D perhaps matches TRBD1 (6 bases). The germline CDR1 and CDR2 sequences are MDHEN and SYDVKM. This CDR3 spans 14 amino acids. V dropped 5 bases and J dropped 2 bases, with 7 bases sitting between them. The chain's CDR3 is CASSTGTGANVLTF. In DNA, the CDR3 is TGTGCCAGCAGTACAGGGACTGGGGCCAACGTCCTGACTTTC.

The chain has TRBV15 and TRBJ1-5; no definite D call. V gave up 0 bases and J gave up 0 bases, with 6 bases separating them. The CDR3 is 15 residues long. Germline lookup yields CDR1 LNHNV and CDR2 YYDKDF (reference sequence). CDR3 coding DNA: TGTGCCACCAGCAGAGAAGGGAGTAGCAATCAGCCCCAGCATTTT. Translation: CATSREGSSNQPQHF.

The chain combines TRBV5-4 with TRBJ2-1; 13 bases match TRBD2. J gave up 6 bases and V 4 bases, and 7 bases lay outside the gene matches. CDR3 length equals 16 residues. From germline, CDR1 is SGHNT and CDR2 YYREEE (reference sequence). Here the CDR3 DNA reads TGTGCCAGCAGCCCCGGACTAGCGGGAGCGGGCAATGAGCAGTTCTTC. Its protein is CASSPGLAGAGNEQFF. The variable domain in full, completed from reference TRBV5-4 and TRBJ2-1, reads ETGVTQSPTHLIKTRGQQVTLRCSSQSGHNTVSWYQQALGQGPQFIFQYYREEENGRGNFPPRFSGLQFPNYSSELNVNALELDDSALYLCASSPGLAGAGNEQFFGPGTRLTVL.

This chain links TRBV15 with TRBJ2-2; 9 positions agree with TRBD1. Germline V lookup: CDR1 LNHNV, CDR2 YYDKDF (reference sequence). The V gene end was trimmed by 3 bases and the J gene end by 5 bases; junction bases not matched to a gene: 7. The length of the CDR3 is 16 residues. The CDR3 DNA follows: TGTGCCACCAGCAGGATGACAGGGGGAGGGACCGGGGAGCTGTTTTTT. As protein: CATSRMTGGGTGELFF.

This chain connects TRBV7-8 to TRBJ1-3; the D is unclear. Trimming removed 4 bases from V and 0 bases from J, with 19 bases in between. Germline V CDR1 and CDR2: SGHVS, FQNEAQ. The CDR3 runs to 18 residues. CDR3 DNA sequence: TGTGCCAGCAGCTCGCTACGGGGAAATCGCCTCTCTGGAAACACCATATATTTT. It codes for CASSSLRGNRLSGNTIYF. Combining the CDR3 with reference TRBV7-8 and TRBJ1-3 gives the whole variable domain GAGVSQSPRYKVAKRGQDVALRCDPISGHVSLFWYQQALGQGPEFLTYFQNEAQLDKSGLPSDRFFAERPEGSVSTLKIQRTQQEDSAVYLCASSSLRGNRLSGNTIYFGEGSWLTVV.

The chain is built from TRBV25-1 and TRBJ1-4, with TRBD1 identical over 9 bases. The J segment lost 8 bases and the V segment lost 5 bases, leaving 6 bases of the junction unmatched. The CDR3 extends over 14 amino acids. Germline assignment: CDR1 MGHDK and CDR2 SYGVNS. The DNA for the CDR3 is TGTGCCAGCAGTAAACAGGGGGCGAGGGAAAAACTGTTTTTT. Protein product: CASSKQGAREKLFF.

This CDR3 reads CASSLDGGGGYGYTF. For the CDR3, the DNA is TGTGCCAGCAGTTTAGACGGAGGTGGTGGCTATGGCTACACCTTC. This chain connects TRBV27 to TRBJ1-2; D gene uncertain. The CDR3 spans 15 residues. CDR1 and CDR2 (germline): MNHEY, SMNVEV (reference sequence). V shed 2 bases and J shed 4 bases, with 14 bases lying between them.

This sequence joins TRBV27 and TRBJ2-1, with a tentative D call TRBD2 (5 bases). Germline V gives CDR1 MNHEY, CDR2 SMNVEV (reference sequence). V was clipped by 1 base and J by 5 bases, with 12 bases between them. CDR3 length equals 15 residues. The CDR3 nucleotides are TGTGCCAGCAGTTTATACGGGATAGACCACAATGAGCAGTTCTTC. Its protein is CASSLYGIDHNEQFF.